The 20 T cell receptor beta chains presented below share a single source sample, sequenced in a study of T cells in Graves' hyperthyroidism and ophthalmopathy. Researchers amplified the TCR beta CDR3 regions from RNA transcripts. RT-PCR in the first round (using the HTBI primer set) targeted the TCR CDR3. TCRdb analysed the multiplex PCR reads with MiXCR anew, one entry per CDR3 protein. The sample consists of around 520,000 distinct CDR3 sequences, about 15% of them appearing once. Sequencing was carried out using blood. These receptors were taken from a woman between 40 and 55 years old with Graves' hyperthyroidism.

This clonotype was observed at least ten times. Written as DNA, the CDR3 is TGTGCCAGCAGTTCTCGGGACAGGGTCACCTTTAACTATGGCTACACCTTC. Translated: CASSSRDRVTFNYGYTF. The chain links TRBV6-2 or TRBV6-3 to TRBJ1-2, with 9 bases matching TRBD1. The J segment lost 1 base and the V segment lost 4 bases, leaving 10 bases of the junction unmatched. CDR1 is MNHEY, CDR2 SVGEGT, per germline. The CDR3 covers 17 residues.

A word on this clonotype: A much larger clone differs by one base, so this may be a read error. V usage is TRBV28 and J usage is TRBJ2-7; 15 nucleotides line up with TRBD2. Germline V lookup: CDR1 MDHEN, CDR2 SYDVKM. This CDR3 has 19 residues. The CDR3 DNA sequence: TGTGCCACCGAGAGAACACCGGGACTAGCGGGAGGAAACTCCTACGGGCAGTACTTC. Its translation: CATERTPGLAGGNSYGQYF.

This clonotype was observed many times. This chain connects TRBV7-2 to TRBJ2-1; D ambiguous. Trimming left V 2 bases short and J 5 bases short, with 7 bases between. The CDR3 covers 13 residues. Germline V gene data show CDR1 as SGHTA and CDR2 as FQGNSA. The CDR3: CASSLTIDNEQFF. The CDR3 DNA reads TGTGCCAGCAGCTTAACTATTGACAATGAGCAGTTCTTC.

The rearrangement links TRBV12-3 or TRBV12-4 to TRBJ1-2, with 7 bases lining up with TRBD1. The CDR3 is made up of 13 amino acids. The junction had 4 bases not matched to a gene; V was cut back by 6 bases and J by 3 bases. CDR3 amino acids: CASSDRVDYGYTF. DNA for the CDR3: TGTGCCAGCAGCGACAGGGTTGACTATGGCTACACCTTC.

At least ten counts were recorded for this clonotype. The chain couples TRBV2 to TRBJ2-1, with D perhaps TRBD2 (5 bases). The ends were cut back, 4 bases at V and 8 bases at J, with 18 bases in the middle. This CDR3 is 15 amino acids long. CDR1 and CDR2 (germline): SNHLY, FYNNEI. DNA of the CDR3: TGTGCCAGCAGTGTGGACTTGCCGGAGTCTTATGAGCAGTTCTTC. Its translation is CASSVDLPESYEQFF.

This clonotype occurred many times. One end of the junction fails to match germline, which may point to a read error. J is TRBJ2-5 and V is TRBV7-7; D might be TRBD1 (5 bases). CDR1 SSHAT and CDR2 FNYEAQ come from the germline V gene (reference sequence). The CDR3 is 13 amino acids. The CDR3 loop reads CASSLGVAETQYF. The CDR3 coding sequence is TGTGCTAGCAGCTTAGGGGTAGCTGAGACCCAGTACTTC.

In DNA, the CDR3 is TGTGCCAGCAGTTACTCTCTGGGGAATTCACCCCTCCACTTT. This gives the protein CASSYSLGNSPLHF. The chain couples TRBV6-6 to TRBJ1-6; D is uncertain. The V gene lost 0 bases and the J gene lost 7 bases, with 7 bases spanning the gap. Germline lookup yields CDR1 MNHNY and CDR2 SVGAGI (reference sequence). The CDR3 totals 14 residues.

Worth noting for this clonotype: Mismatch with germline at one junction end may stem from a read error. This chain uses TRBV5-4 with TRBJ1-1; D is perhaps TRBD1 (5 bases). CDR1 is SGHNT and CDR2 is YYREEE in the germline V gene (reference sequence). This CDR3 comprises 15 residues. The CDR3 here is CGSSLLNQGNTEAFF. The CDR3 nucleotides are TGTGGCAGCAGCTTACTCAACCAGGGGAACACTGAAGCTTTCTTT.

This clonotype occurred many times. This chain uses TRBV6-1 with TRBJ1-1; 10 positions match TRBD1. Germline CDR1 and CDR2: MNHNS and SASEGT. CDR3 size: 14 residues. J gave up 3 bases and V 7 bases, and 5 bases lay outside the gene matches. Written as DNA, the CDR3 is TGTGCCAGCACCCAGGACAGGGGGGACACTGAAGCTTTCTTT. This encodes CASTQDRGDTEAFF.

This clonotype was detected a few times. This chain connects TRBV20-1 to TRBJ2-7; TRBD1 matches 7 bases. Germline CDR1 is DFQATT and CDR2 is SNEGSKA (reference sequence). This CDR3 region has 15 residues. The V segment lost 4 bases and the J segment 7 bases; nucleotides outside the gene matches: 16. CDR3 residues: CSAKNYRGPPVEQYF. The DNA for the CDR3 is TGCAGTGCTAAAAATTACAGGGGCCCTCCAGTTGAGCAGTACTTC.

This clonotype occurred many times. This chain links TRBV13 with TRBJ1-5, with 7 bases fitting TRBD1. The V segment lost 4 bases and the J segment 7 bases; nucleotides outside the gene matches: 7. The CDR3 is made up of 14 amino acids. From germline, CDR1 is PRHDT and CDR2 FYEKMQ (reference sequence). CDR3 sequence (DNA): TGTGCCAGCAGCTCACAGGGGTCGAGACAGCCCCAGCATTTT. Translating it yields CASSSQGSRQPQHF.

CDR3 DNA sequence: TGCAGTGCTAGGTCTAGCGGGAGGGCCTCCACAGATACGCAGTATTTT. It encodes CSARSSGRASTDTQYF. The V call is TRBV20-1, the J call TRBJ2-3; 12 nucleotides match TRBD2. The germline V gene has CDR1 DFQATT and CDR2 SNEGSKA (reference sequence). CDR3 length: 16 amino acids. The junction had 6 bases not matched to a gene; V was cut back by 3 bases and J by 2 bases.

This clonotype has more than one count but fewer than ten. The rearrangement links TRBV29-1 to TRBJ2-2; the D is unclear. The CDR3 is 15 amino acids. V was pared by 7 bases and J by 1 base, with 16 bases between. Germline V lookup: CDR1 SQVTM, CDR2 ANQGSEA. Written as DNA, the CDR3 is TGCAGCGCCTCCGGGTCCTCAATGAACACCGGGGAGCTGTTTTTT. This sequence encodes CSASGSSMNTGELFF.

This clonotype came up many times. V usage is TRBV11-2 and J usage is TRBJ2-3, with 13 positions matching TRBD2. The CDR3 covers 16 residues. Trimming cost V 5 bases and J 4 bases; bases outside gene matches: 6. The V gene's germline CDR1 is SGHAT and CDR2 FQNNGV. The CDR3 DNA reads TGTGCCAGCAGCCCATCGGGACTAGCGGGGTCAGATACGCAGTATTTT. It codes for CASSPSGLAGSDTQYF. The full variable domain, its missing parts supplied by reference TRBV11-2 and TRBJ2-3, is EAGVAQSPRYKIIEKRQSVAFWCNPISGHATLYWYQQILGQGPKLLIQFQNNGVVDDSQLPKDRFSAERLKGVDSTLKIQPAKLEDSAVYLCASSPSGLAGSDTQYFGPGTRLTVL.

Comment on this clonotype: The junction departs from the called germline gene at one end, perhaps through a read error. J is TRBJ2-7 and V is TRBV14; 10 bases agree with TRBD1. Germline V gives CDR1 SGHDN, CDR2 FVKESK. The CDR3 runs to 14 residues. Here the CDR3 DNA reads TGTGCCAGCAGCCCGGACAGGGGGGCCTACGAGCAGCACTTC. It encodes CASSPDRGAYEQHF.

In its sample, this clonotype was seen a few times. The chain recombines TRBV2 with TRBJ2-6; 7 bases fit TRBD1. Germline trimming cut 6 bases from V and 2 bases from J; bases unmatched to any gene: 10. The CDR3 loop spans 17 amino acids. The germline V gene has CDR1 SNHLY and CDR2 FYNNEI. CDR3 nucleotide sequence: TGTGCCAGCAGCGCCAGTACAGGGGAACCTGGGGCCAACGTCCTGACTTTC. It encodes CASSASTGEPGANVLTF. Complete variable domain (other parts from reference TRBV2 and TRBJ2-6): EPEVTQTPSHQVTQMGQEVILRCVPISNHLYFYWYRQILGQKVEFLVSFYNNEISEKSEIFDDQFSVERPDGSNFTLKIRSTKLEDSAMYFCASSASTGEPGANVLTFGAGSRLTVL.

This chain joins TRBV12-3 or TRBV12-4 and TRBJ1-5, with D maybe TRBD1 (6 bases). The CDR3 loop spans 13 amino acids. The V gene lost 10 bases and the J gene lost 4 bases, with 14 bases spanning the gap. This chain's CDR3 is CATRTGLNQPQHF. As DNA, the CDR3 is TGTGCCACCAGAACAGGGCTGAATCAGCCCCAGCATTTT.

This clonotype was seen at least ten times. The chain combines TRBV10-3 with TRBJ2-7; TRBD2 matches at 12 bases. V was clipped by 2 bases and J by 6 bases; unmatched bases: 8. Germline-derived CDR1 and CDR2 are ENHRY and SYGVKD. The CDR3 runs to 16 residues. The CDR3 loop reads CAISEPRTSGKPEQYF. In DNA form, the CDR3 reads TGTGCCATCAGTGAGCCGAGGACTAGCGGGAAACCCGAGCAGTACTTC.

The chain recombines TRBV6-2 or TRBV6-3 with TRBJ1-5; D possibly corresponds to TRBD1 (5 bases). V lost 5 bases to trimming and J lost 0 bases, with 17 bases between them. CDR1 MNHEY and CDR2 SVGEGT come from the germline V gene. The CDR3 is made up of 17 amino acids. The CDR3 sequence: CASSPLGGGNSNQPQHF. The CDR3 DNA reads TGTGCCAGCAGTCCTCTCGGGGGAGGAAATAGCAATCAGCCCCAGCATTTT.

This clonotype was counted a single time. The chain combines TRBV28 with TRBJ2-1; D unresolved. The CDR3 loop spans 16 amino acids. Germline CDR1 and CDR2: MDHEN and SYDVKM. V lost 6 bases, J lost 0 bases, and 15 bases lay in between. CDR3 protein: CASSVGQSSSYNEQFF. The DNA of the CDR3 is TGTGCCAGCAGCGTAGGTCAGTCTAGCTCCTACAATGAGCAGTTCTTC.